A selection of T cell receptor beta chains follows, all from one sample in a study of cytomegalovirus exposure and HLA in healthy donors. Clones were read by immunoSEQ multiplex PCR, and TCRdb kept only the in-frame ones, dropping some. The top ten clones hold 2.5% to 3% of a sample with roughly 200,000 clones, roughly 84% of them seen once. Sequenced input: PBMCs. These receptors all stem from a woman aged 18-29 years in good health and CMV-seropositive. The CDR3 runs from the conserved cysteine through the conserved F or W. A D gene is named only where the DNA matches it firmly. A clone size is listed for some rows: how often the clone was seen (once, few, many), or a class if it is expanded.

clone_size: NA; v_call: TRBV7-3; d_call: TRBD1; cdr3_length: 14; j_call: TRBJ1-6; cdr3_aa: CASSQGQVGSPLHF; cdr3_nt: TGTGCCAGCAGCCAGGGACAGGTTGGTTCACCCCTCCACTTT
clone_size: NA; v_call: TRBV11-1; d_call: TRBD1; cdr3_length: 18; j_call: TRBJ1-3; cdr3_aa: CASSLIGLDREKMNTIYF; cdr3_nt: TGTGCCAGCAGCTTAATTGGTCTAGACAGGGAGAAAATGAACACCATATATTTT
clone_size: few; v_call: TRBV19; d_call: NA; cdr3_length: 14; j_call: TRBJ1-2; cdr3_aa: CASSRGRSDYGYTF; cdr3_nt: TGTGCCAGTAGCCGCGGGAGGTCCGACTATGGCTACACCTTC
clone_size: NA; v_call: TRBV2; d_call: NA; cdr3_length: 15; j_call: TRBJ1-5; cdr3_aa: CASSRDKSSNQPQHF; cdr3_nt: TGTGCCAGCAGCAGGGACAAATCCAGCAATCAGCCCCAGCATTTT
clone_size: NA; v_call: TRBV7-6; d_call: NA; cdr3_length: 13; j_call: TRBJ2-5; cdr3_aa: CASSPGVEETQYF; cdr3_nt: TGTGCCAGCAGCCCCGGAGTGGAAGAGACCCAGTACTTC
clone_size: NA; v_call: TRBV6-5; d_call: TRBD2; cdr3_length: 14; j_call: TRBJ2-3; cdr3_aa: CASASGVGTDTQYF; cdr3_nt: TGTGCCAGCGCTAGCGGGGTCGGCACAGATACGCAGTATTTT
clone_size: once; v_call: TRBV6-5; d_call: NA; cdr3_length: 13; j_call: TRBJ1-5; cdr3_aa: CASSRERDQPQHF; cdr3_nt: TGTGCCAGCAGCCGGGAGCGGGATCAGCCCCAGCATTTT
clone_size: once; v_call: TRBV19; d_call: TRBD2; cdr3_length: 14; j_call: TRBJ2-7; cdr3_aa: CASSITSGVYEQYF; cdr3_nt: TGTGCCAGTAGTATAACTAGCGGGGTATACGAGCAGTACTTC
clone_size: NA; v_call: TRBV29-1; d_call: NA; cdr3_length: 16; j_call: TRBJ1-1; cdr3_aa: CSVERSEKGDYTEAFF; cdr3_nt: TGCAGCGTTGAACGCAGCGAGAAGGGGGATTACACTGAAGCTTTCTTT
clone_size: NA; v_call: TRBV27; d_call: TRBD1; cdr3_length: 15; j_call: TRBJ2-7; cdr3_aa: CAGLPGGDRYHEQYF; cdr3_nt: TGTGCCGGCCTCCCGGGTGGGGACAGGTACCACGAGCAGTACTTC
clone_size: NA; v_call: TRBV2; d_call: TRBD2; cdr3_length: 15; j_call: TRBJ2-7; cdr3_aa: CASRGNGGSYHEQYF; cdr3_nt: TGTGCCAGCAGGGGAAACGGGGGGTCTTACCACGAGCAGTACTTC
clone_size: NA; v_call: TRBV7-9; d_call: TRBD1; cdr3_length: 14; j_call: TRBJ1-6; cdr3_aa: CASSSTGVGSPLHF; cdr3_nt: TGTGCCAGCAGCTCGACAGGGGTAGGCTCACCCCTCCACTTT
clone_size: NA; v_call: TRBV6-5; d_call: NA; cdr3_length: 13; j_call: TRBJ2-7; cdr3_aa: CASSSPTVYEQYF; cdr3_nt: TGTGCCAGCAGTTCCCCTACGGTCTACGAGCAGTACTTC
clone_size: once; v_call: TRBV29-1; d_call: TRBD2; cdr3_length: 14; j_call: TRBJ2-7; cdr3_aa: CFTSGGLRGYEQYF; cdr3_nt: TGCTTTACTAGCGGGGGCCTCCGGGGTTACGAGCAGTACTTC
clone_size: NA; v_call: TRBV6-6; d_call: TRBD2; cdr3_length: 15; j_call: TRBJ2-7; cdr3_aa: CASSYWASGGHEQYF; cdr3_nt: TGTGCCAGCAGTTACTGGGCTAGCGGGGGCCACGAGCAGTACTTC
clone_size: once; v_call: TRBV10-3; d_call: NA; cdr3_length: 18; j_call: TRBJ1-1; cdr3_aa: CAIRQGFPPTSMNTEAFF; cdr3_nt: TGTGCCATCAGACAGGGATTCCCACCCACCTCCATGAACACTGAAGCTTTCTTT
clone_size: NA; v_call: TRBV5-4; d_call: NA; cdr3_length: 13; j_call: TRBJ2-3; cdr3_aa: CASSFKTTDTQYF; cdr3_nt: TGTGCCAGCAGCTTTAAGACAACAGATACGCAGTATTTT
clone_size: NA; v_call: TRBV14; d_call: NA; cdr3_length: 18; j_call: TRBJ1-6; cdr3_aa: CASSQDLGGTMVHSPLHF; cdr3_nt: TGTGCCAGCAGCCAAGATCTCGGAGGTACCATGGTGCATTCACCCCTCCACTTT
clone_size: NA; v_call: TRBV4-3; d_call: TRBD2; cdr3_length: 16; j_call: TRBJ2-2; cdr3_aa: CASSYAGTTHTGELFF; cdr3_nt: TGCGCCAGCAGCTACGCCGGGACTACCCACACCGGGGAGCTGTTTTTT
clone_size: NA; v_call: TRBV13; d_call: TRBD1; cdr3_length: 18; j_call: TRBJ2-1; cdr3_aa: CASSSSSTGTGALDEQFF; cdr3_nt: TGTGCCAGCAGCTCGTCGAGTACCGGGACAGGGGCTTTAGATGAGCAGTTCTTC
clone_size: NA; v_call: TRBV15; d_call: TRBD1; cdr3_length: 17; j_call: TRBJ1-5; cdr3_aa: CATSTGTGGGQGQPQHF; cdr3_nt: TGTGCCACCAGCACCGGGACAGGGGGGGGGCAGGGCCAGCCCCAGCATTTT
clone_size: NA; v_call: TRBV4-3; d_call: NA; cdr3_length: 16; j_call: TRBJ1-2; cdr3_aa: CASSQDGGSSNYGYTF; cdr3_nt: TGCGCCAGCAGCCAAGACGGAGGCAGCAGCAACTATGGCTACACCTTC
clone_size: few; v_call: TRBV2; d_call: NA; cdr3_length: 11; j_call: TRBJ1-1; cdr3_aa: CASIRNTEAFF; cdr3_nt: TGTGCCAGCATCCGGAACACTGAAGCTTTCTTT
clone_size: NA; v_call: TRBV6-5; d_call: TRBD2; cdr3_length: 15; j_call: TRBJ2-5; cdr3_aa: CASSYVAGVGETQYF; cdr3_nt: TGTGCCAGCAGTTACGTAGCGGGGGTGGGGGAGACCCAGTACTTC
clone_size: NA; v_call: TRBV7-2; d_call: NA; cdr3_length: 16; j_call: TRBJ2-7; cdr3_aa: CASSLGSGPSSYEQYF; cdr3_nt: TGTGCCAGCAGCTTAGGGAGCGGGCCAAGCTCCTACGAGCAGTACTTC
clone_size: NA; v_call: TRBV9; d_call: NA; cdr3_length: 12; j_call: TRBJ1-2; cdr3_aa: CASSADSFGYTF; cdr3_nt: TGTGCCAGCAGCGCCGACAGTTTCGGCTACACCTTC
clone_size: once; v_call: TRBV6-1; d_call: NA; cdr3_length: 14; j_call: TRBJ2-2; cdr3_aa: CASLRGQNTGELFF; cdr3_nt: TGTGCCAGCCTAAGGGGACAGAACACCGGGGAGCTGTTTTTT
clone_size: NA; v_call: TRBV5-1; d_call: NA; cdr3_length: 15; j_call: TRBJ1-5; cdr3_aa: CASSLDTGSNQPQHF; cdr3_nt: TGCGCCAGCAGCTTGGACACAGGGAGCAATCAGCCCCAGCATTTT
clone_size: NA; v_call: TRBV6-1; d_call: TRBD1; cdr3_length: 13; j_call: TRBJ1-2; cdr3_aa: CASSETGNYGYTF; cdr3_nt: TGTGCCAGCAGTGAGACAGGGAACTATGGCTACACCTTC
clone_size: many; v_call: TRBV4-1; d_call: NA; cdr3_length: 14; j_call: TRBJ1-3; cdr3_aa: CASSQPDSGNTIYF; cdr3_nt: TGCGCCAGCAGCCAACCAGACTCTGGAAACACCATATATTTT
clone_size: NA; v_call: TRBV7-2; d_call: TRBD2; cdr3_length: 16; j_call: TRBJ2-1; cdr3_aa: CASSALAGGRYNEQFF; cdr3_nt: TGTGCCAGCAGCGCCCTAGCGGGGGGGCGGTACAATGAGCAGTTCTTC
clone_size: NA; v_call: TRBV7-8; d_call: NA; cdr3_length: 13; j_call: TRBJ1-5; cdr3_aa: CASSLAQGQAQHF; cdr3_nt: TGTGCCAGCAGCTTAGCTCAGGGGCAGGCCCAGCATTTT
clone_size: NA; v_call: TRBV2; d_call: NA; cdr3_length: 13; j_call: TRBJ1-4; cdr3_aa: CASHSLLGEKLFF; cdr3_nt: TGTGCCAGTCACTCCCTACTTGGTGAAAAACTGTTTTTT
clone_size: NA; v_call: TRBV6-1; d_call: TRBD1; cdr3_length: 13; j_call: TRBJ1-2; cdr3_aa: CASKDRENYGYTF; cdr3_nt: TGTGCCAGCAAGGACAGGGAGAACTATGGCTACACCTTC
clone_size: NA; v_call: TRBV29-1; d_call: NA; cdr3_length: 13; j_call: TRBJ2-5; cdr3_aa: CSVEGVGSETQYF; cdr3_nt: TGCAGCGTTGAAGGTGTCGGGAGCGAGACCCAGTACTTC
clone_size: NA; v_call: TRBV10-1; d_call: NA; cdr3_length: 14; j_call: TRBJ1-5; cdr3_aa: CASSGQASNQPQHF; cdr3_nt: TGCGCCAGCAGTGGGCAGGCGAGCAATCAGCCCCAGCATTTT
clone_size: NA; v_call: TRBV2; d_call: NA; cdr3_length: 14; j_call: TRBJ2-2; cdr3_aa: CASRSGSRTGELFF; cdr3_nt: TGTGCCAGCAGGTCGGGGAGTAGGACCGGGGAGCTGTTTTTT
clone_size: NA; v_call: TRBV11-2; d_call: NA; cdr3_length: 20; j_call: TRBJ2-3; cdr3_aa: CASSLEGVFSGPRGTDTQYF; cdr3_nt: TGTGCCAGCAGCTTAGAAGGGGTATTTAGCGGACCGCGCGGCACAGATACGCAGTATTTT
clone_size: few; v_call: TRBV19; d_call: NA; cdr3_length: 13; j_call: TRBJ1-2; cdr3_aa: CASSEWVLYGYTF; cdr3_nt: TGTGCCAGTTCGGAGTGGGTCCTCTATGGCTACACCTTC
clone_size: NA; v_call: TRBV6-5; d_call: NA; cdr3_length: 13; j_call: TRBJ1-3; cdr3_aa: CASSSVVGNTIYF; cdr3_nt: TGTGCCAGCAGTTCGGTGGTTGGAAACACCATATATTTT
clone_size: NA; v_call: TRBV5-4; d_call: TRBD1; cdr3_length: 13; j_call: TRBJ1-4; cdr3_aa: CASSLRQGLELFF; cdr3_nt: TGTGCCAGCAGCCTAAGACAGGGTTTAGAACTGTTTTTT
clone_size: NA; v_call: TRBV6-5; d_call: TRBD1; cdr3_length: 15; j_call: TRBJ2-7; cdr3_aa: CASSYYGGTGDEQYF; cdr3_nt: TGTGCCAGCAGTTATTATGGTGGGACAGGGGACGAGCAGTACTTC
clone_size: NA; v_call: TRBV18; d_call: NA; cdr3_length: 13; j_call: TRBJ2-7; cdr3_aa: CASSLPSSYEQYF; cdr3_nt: TGTGCCAGCTCACTTCCGAGCTCCTACGAGCAGTACTTC
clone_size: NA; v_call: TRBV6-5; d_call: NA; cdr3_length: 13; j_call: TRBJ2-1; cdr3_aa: CASRSGYLEKQFF; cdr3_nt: TGTGCCAGCAGGTCGGGGTATTTGGAGAAGCAGTTCTTC
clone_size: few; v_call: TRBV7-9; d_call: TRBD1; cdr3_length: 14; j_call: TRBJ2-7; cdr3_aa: CASSLANPGGGQYF; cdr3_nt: TGTGCCAGCAGCTTAGCAAACCCAGGGGGCGGGCAGTACTTC
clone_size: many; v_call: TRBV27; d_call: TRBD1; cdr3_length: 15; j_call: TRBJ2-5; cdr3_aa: CASSGGQGSAETQYF; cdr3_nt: TGTGCCAGCAGTGGGGGACAGGGGTCGGCCGAGACCCAGTACTTC
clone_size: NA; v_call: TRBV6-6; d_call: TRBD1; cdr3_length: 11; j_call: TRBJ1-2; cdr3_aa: CASIQGDGYTF; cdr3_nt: TGTGCCAGCATTCAGGGGGATGGCTACACCTTC
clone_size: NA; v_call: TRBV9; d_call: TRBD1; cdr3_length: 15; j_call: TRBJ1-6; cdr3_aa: CASSEGRGSNSPLHF; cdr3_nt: TGTGCCAGCAGTGAGGGCAGGGGGTCTAATTCACCCCTCCACTTT
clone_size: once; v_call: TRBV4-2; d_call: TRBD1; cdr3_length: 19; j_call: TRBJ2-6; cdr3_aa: CASSPFSGTGGSGANVLTF; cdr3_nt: TGTGCCAGCAGCCCATTCTCCGGGACAGGGGGCTCTGGGGCCAACGTCCTGACTTTC
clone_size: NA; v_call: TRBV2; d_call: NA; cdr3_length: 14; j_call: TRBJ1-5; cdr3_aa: CASRDSSGNQPQHF; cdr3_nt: TGTGCCAGCAGAGACAGTAGCGGGAATCAGCCCCAGCATTTT